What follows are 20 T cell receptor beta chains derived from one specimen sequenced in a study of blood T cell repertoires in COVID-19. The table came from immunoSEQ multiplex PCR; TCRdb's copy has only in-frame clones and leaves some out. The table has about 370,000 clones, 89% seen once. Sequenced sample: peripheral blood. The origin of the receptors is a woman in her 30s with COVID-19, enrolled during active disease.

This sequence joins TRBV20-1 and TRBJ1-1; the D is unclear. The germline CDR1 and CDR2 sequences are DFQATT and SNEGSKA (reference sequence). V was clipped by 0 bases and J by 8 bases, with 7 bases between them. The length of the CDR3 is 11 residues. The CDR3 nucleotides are TGCAGTGCTAGAGATCCGACAGAAGCTTTCTTT. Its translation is CSARDPTEAFF.

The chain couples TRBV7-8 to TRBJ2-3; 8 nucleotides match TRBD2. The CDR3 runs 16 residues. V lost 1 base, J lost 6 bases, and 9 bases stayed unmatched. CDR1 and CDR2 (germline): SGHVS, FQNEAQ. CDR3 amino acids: CASSLGVVGTRDTQYF. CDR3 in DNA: TGTGCCAGCAGCTTAGGAGTGGTGGGGACTAGGGATACGCAGTATTTT.

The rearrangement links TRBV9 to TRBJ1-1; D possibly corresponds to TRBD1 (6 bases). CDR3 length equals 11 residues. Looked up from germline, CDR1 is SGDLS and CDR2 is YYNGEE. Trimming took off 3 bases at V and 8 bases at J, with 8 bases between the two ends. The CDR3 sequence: CASSGDREAFF. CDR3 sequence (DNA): TGTGCCAGCAGCGGAGACAGGGAAGCTTTCTTT.

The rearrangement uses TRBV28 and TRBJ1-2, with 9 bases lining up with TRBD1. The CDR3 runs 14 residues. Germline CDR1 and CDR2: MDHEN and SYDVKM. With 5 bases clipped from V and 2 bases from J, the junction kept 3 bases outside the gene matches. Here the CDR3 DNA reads TGTGCCAGCAGTCACGGACAGGGGAACTATGGCTACACCTTC. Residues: CASSHGQGNYGYTF.

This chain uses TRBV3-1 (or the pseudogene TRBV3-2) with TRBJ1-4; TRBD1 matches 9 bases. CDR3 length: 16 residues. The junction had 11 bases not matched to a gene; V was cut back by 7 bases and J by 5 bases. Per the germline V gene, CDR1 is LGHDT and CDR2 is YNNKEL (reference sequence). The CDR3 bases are TGTGCCAGCAACAACTTGCAGACAGGGGGAAATGAAAAACTGTTTTTT. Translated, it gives CASNNLQTGGNEKLFF.

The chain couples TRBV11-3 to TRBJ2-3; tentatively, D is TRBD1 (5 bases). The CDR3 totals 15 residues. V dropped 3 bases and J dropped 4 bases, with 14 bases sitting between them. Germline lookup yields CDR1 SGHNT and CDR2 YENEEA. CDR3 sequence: CASSFGSRVADTQYF. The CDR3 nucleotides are TGTGCCAGCAGCTTCGGGTCCAGGGTTGCAGATACGCAGTATTTT.

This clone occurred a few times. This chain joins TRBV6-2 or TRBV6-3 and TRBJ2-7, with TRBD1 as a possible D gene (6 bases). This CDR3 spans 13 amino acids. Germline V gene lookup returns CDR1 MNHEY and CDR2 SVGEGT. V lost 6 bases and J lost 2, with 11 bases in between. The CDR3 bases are TGTGCCAGCAGCCGGACAGTTGCCTACGAGCAGTACTTC. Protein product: CASSRTVAYEQYF.

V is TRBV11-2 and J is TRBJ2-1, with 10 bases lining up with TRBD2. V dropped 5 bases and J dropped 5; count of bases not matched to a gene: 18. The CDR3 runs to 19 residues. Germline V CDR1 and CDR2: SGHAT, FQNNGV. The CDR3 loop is CASSLHPTMASGGNNEQFF. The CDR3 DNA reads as TGTGCCAGCAGCCTCCACCCCACAATGGCTAGCGGGGGAAACAATGAGCAGTTCTTC.

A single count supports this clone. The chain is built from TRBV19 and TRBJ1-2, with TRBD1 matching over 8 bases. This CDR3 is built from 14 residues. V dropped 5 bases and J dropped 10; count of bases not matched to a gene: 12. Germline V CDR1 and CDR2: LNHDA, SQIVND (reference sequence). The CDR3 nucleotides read TGTGCCAGTAGTCCCCAGGACAGGGAAGGAGACTACACCTTC. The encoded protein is CASSPQDREGDYTF.

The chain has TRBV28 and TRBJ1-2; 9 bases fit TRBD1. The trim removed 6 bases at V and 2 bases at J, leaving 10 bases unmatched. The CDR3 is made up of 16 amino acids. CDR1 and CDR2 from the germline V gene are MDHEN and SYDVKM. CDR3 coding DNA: TGTGCCAGCAGACTACCCCCGGGACAGGGAAACTATGGCTACACCTTC. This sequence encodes CASRLPPGQGNYGYTF.

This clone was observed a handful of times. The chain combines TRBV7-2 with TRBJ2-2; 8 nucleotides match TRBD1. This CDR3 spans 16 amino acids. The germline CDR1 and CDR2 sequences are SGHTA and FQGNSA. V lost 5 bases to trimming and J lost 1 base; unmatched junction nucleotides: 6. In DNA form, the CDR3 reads TGTGCCAGCAGCGCGTCCGGGACAGGGAACACCGGGGAGCTGTTTTTT. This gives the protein CASSASGTGNTGELFF.

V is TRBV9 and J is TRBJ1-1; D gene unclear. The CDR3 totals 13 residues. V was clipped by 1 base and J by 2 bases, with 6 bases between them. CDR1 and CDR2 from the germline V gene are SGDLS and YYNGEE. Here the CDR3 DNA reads TGTGCCAGCAGCGTATCAACTAACACTGAAGCTTTCTTT. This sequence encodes CASSVSTNTEAFF.

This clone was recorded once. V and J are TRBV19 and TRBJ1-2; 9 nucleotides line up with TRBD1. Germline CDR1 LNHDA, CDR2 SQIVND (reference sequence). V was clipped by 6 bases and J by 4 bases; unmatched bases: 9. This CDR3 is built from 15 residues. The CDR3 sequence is CASSMWDREGYGYTF. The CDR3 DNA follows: TGTGCCAGTAGCATGTGGGACAGGGAGGGCTATGGCTACACCTTC.

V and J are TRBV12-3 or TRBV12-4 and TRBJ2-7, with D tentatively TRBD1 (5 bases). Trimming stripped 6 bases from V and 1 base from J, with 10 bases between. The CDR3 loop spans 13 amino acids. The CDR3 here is CASRKRTSYEQYF. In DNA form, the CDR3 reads TGTGCCAGCAGGAAGAGGACATCCTACGAGCAGTACTTC.

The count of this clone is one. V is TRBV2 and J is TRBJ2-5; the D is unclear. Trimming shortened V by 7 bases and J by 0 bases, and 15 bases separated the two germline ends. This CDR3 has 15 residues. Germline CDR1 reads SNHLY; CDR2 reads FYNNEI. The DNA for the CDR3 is TGTGCCAGCAAGTGGCGAGGCGCCAACCAAGAGACCCAGTACTTC. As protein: CASKWRGANQETQYF.

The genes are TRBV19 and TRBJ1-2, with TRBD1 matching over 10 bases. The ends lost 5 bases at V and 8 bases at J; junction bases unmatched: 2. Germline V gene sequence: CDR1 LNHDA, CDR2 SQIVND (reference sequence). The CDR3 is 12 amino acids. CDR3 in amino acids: CASSDRGQGYTF. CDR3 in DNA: TGTGCCAGTAGTGACAGGGGGCAGGGCTACACCTTC.

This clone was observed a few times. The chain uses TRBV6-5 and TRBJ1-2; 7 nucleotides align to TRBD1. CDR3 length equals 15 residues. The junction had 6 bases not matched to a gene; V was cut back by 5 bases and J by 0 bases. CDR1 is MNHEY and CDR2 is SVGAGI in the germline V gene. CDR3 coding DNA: TGTGCCAGCAGTAAGGACAGGCGTTCTAACTATGGCTACACCTTC. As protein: CASSKDRRSNYGYTF.

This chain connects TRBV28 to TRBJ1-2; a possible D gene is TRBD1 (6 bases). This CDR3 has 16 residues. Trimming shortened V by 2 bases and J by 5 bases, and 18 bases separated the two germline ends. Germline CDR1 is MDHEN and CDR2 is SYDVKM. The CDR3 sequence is CASSLRGGGAVYGYTF. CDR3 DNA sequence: TGTGCCAGCAGTTTACGCGGAGGGGGGGCGGTTTATGGCTACACCTTC.

Here the CDR3 reads CASSLWSGTNYGYTF. In DNA, the CDR3 is TGTGCCAGCAGCTTGTGGTCAGGGACTAACTATGGCTACACCTTC. V and J are TRBV5-4 and TRBJ1-2, with D possibly TRBD1 on 5 matching bases. Germline-derived CDR1 and CDR2 are SGHNT and YYREEE (reference sequence). Trimming left V 1 base short and J 0 bases short, with 10 bases between. The CDR3 is 15 amino acids.

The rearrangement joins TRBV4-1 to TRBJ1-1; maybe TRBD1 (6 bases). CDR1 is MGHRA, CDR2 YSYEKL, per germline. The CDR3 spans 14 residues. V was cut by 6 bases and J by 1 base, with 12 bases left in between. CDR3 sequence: CASRPPGQNTEAFF. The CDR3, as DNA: TGCGCCAGCAGACCCCCGGGACAGAACACTGAAGCTTTCTTT.